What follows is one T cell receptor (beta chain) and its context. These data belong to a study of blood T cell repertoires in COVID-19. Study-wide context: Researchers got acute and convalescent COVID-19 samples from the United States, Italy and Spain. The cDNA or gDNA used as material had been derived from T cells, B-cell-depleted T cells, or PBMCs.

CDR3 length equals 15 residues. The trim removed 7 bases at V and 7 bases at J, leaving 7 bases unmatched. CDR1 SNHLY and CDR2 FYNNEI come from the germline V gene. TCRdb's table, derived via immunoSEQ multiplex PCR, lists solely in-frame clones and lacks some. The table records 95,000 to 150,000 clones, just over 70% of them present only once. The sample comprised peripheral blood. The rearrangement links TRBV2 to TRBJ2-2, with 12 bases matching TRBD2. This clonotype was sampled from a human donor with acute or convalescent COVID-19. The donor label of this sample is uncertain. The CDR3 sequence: CASTALAGGIGELFF. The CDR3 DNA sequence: TGTGCCAGCACTGCACTAGCGGGGGGTATCGGGGAGCTGTTTTTT. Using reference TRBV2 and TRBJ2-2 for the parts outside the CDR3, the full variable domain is EPEVTQTPSHQVTQMGQEVILRCVPISNHLYFYWYRQILGQKVEFLVSFYNNEISEKSEIFDDQFSVERPDGSNFTLKIRSTKLEDSAMYFCASTALAGGIGELFFGEGSRLTVL.